The clone carrying this TCR beta chain is a singleton in its sample. This record comes from a study of blood T cell repertoires in COVID-19. Study-wide context: Acute and convalescent COVID-19 samples came from the United States, Italy and Spain.

TCRdb's table, derived via immunoSEQ multiplex PCR, lists solely in-frame clones and lacks some. The sample includes 200,000 to 250,000 clones, more than 75% of them seen just once. Trimming cost V 10 bases and J 4 bases, with 17 bases left between them. CDR3 size: 14 residues. Germline CDR1 is LNHDA and CDR2 is SQIVND (reference sequence). V and J are TRBV19 and TRBJ1-3; perhaps TRBD1 as D (6 bases). This receptor was taken from a man at least 80 years old with acute or convalescent COVID-19. The sample comprised peripheral blood. CDR3 sequence: CATQEGHRGNTIYF. CDR3 DNA: TGTGCCACCCAAGAGGGACATCGCGGAAACACCATATATTTT.